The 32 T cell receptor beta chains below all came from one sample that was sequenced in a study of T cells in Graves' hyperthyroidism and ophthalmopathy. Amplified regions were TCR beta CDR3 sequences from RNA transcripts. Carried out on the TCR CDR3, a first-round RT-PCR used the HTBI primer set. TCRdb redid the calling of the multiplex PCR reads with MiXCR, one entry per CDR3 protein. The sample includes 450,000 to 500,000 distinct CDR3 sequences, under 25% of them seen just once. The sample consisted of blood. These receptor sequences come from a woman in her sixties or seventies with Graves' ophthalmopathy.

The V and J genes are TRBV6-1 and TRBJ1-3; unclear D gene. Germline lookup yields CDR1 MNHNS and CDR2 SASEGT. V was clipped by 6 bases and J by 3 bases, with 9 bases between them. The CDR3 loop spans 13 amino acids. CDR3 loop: CASREPGGNTIYF. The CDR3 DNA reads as TGTGCCAGCAGGGAGCCTGGTGGAAACACCATATATTTT.

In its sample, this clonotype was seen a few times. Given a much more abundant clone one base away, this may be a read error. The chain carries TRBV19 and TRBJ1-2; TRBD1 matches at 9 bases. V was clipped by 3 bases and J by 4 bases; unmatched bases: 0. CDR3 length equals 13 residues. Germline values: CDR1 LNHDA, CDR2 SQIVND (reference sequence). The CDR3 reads CASSMGQGYGYTF. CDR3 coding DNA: TGTGCCAGTAGTATGGGACAGGGCTATGGCTACACCTTC.

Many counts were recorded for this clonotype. DNA for the CDR3: TGTGCCAGCAACCGGGACCGCAGCACAGATACGCAGTATTTT. This gives the protein CASNRDRSTDTQYF. V is TRBV27 and J is TRBJ2-3; D is possibly TRBD1 or TRBD2 (5 bases each). Trimming removed 7 bases from V and 0 bases from J, with 11 bases in between. Germline-derived CDR1 and CDR2 are MNHEY and SMNVEV (reference sequence). CDR3 size: 14 residues.

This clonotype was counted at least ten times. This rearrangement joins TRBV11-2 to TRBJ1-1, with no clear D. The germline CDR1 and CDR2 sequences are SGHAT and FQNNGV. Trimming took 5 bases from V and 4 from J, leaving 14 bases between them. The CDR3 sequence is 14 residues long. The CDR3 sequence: CASSPVRGFTEAFF. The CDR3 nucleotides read TGTGCCAGCAGCCCCGTCCGGGGTTTCACTGAAGCTTTCTTT.

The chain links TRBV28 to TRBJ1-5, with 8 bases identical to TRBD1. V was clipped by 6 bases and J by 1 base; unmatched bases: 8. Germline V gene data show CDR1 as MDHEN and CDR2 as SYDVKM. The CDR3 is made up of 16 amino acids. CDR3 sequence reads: CASSPRTGQSNQPQHF. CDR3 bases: TGTGCCAGCAGCCCCCGGACAGGGCAGAGCAATCAGCCCCAGCATTTT.

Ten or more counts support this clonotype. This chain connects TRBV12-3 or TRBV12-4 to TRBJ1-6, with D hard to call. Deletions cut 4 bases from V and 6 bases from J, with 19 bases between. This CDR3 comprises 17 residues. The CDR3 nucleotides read TGTGCCAGCAGTTCGAGGCTGGGCAGCCTTTCTAATTCACCCCTCCACTTT. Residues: CASSSRLGSLSNSPLHF.

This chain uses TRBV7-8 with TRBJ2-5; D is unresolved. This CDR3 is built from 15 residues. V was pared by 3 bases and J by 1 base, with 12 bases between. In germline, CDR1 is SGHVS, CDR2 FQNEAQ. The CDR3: CASSFRRRLQETQYF. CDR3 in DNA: TGTGCCAGCAGCTTTAGGAGACGCCTCCAAGAGACCCAGTACTTC. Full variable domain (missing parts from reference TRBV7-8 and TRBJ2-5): GAGVSQSPRYKVAKRGQDVALRCDPISGHVSLFWYQQALGQGPEFLTYFQNEAQLDKSGLPSDRFFAERPEGSVSTLKIQRTQQEDSAVYLCASSFRRRLQETQYFGPGTRLLVL.

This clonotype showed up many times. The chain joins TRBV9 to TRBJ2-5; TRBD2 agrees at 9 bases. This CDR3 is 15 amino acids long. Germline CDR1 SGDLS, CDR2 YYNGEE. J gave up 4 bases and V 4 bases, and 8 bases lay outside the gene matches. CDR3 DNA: TGTGCCAGCAGCTTTAGCGGGAGATCGGGAGAGACCCAGTACTTC. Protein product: CASSFSGRSGETQYF.

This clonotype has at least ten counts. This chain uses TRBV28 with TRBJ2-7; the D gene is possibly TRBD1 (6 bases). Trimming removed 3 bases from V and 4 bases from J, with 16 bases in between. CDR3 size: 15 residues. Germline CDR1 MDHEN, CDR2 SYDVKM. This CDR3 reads CASSFIGVRGYEQYF. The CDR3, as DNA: TGTGCCAGCAGTTTCATCGGCGTCAGGGGTTACGAGCAGTACTTC. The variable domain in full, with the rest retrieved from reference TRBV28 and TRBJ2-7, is DVKVTQSSRYLVKRTGEKVFLECVQDMDHENMFWYRQDPGLGLRLIYFSYDVKMKEKGDIPEGYSVSREKKERFSLILESASTNQTSMYLCASSFIGVRGYEQYFGPGTRLTVT.

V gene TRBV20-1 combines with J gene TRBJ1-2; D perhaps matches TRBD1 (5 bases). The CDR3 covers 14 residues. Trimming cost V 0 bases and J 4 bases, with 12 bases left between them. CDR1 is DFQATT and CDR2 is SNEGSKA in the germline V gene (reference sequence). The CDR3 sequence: CSARDPQGGYGYTF. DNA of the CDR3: TGCAGTGCTAGAGATCCGCAGGGTGGCTATGGCTACACCTTC.

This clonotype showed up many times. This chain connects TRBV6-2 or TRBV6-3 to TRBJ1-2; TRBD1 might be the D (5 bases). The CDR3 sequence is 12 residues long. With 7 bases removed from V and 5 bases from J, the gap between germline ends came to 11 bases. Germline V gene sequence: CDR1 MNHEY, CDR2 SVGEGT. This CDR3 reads CASTDMGYGYTF. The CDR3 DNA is TGTGCCAGCACGGACATGGGATATGGCTACACCTTC.

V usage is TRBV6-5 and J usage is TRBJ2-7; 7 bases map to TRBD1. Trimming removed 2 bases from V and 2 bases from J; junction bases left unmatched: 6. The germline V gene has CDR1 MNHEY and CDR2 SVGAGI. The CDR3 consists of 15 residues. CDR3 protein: CASSYGTGVPYEQYF. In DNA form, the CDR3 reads TGTGCCAGCAGTTACGGTACAGGGGTCCCCTACGAGCAGTACTTC.

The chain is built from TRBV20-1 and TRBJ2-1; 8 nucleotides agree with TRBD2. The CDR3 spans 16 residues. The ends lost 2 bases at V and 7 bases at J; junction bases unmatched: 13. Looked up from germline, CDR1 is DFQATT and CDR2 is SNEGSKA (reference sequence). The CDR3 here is CSARSSGAGVLNEQFF. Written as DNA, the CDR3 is TGCAGTGCTAGATCCAGTGGAGCGGGAGTGTTGAATGAGCAGTTCTTC.

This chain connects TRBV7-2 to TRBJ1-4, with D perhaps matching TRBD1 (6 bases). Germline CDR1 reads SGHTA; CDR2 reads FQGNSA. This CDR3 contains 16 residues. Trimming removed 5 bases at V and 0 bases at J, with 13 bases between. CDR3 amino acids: CASSPLGGATNEKLFF. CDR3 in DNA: TGTGCCAGCAGCCCCCTGGGGGGCGCAACTAATGAAAAACTGTTTTTT.

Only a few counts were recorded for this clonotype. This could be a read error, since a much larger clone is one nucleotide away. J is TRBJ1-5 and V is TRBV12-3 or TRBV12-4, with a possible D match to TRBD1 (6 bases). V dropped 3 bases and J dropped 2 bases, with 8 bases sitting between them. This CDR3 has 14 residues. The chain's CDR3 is CASSFAGGNQPQHF. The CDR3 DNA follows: TGTGCCAGCAGTTTTGCAGGGGGCAATCAGCCCCAGCATTTT.

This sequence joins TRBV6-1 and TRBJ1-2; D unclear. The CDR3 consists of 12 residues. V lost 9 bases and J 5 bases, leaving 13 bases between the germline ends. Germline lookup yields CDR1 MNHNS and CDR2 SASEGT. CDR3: CASELGEYGYTF. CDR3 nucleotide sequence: TGTGCCAGTGAACTGGGCGAGTATGGCTACACCTTC.

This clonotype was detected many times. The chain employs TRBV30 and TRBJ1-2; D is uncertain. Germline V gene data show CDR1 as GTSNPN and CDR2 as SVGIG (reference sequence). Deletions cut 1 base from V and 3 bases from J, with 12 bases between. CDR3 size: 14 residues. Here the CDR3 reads CAWSGIMGDYGYTF. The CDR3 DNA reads TGTGCCTGGAGTGGAATTATGGGAGACTATGGCTACACCTTC.

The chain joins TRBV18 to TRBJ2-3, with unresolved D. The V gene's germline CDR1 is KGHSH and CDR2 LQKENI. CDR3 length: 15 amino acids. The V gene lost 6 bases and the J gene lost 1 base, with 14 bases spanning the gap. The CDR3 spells CASSAELAGTDTQYF. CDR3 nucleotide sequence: TGTGCCAGCTCGGCGGAACTTGCGGGCACAGATACGCAGTATTTT.

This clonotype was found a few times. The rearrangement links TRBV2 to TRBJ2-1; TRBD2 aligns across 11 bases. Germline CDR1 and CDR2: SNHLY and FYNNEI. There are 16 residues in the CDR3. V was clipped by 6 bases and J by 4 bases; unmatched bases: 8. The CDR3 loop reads CASRPTSGSRYNEQFF. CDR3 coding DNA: TGTGCCAGCAGACCCACTAGCGGGAGTCGATACAATGAGCAGTTCTTC. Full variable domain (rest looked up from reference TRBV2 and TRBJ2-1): EPEVTQTPSHQVTQMGQEVILRCVPISNHLYFYWYRQILGQKVEFLVSFYNNEISEKSEIFDDQFSVERPDGSNFTLKIRSTKLEDSAMYFCASRPTSGSRYNEQFFGPGTRLTVL.

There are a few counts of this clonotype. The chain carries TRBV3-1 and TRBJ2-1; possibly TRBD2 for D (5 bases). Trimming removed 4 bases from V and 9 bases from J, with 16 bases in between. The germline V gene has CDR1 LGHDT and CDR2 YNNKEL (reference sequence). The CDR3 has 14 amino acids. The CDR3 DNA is TGTGCCAGCAGCCGGCCTACTAGAATTGGTGAGCAGTTCTTC. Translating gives CASSRPTRIGEQFF.

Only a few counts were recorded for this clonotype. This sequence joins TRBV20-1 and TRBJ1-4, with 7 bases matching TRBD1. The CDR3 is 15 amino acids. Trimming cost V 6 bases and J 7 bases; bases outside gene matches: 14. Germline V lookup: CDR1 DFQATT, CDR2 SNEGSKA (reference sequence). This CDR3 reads CSARNRGWRGEKLFF. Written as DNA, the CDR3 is TGCAGTGCCCGGAACAGGGGATGGAGAGGTGAAAAACTGTTTTTT.

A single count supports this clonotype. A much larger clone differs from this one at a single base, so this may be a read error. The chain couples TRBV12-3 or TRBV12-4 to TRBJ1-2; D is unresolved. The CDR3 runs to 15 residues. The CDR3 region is CASSYGIPVSYGHTF. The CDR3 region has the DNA TGTGCCAGCAGTTACGGGATTCCGGTGAGCTATGGCCACACCTTC.

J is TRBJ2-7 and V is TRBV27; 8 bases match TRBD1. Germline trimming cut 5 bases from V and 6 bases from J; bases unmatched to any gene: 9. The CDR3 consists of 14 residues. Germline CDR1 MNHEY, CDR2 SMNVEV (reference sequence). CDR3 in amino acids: CASSDRDRIPEQYF. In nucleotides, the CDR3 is TGTGCCAGCAGTGACCGGGACAGGATCCCCGAGCAGTACTTC.

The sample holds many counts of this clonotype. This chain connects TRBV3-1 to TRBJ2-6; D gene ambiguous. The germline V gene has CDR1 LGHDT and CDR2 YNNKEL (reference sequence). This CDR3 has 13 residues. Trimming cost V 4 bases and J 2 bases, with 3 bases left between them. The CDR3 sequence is CASSPPGANVLTF. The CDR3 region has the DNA TGTGCCAGCAGCCCCCCTGGGGCCAACGTCCTGACTTTC.

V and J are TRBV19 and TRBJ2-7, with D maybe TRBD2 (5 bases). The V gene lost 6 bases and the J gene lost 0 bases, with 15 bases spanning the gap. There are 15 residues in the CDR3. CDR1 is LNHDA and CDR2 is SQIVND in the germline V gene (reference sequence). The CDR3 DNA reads TGTGCCAGTAGCCCCACCCATGGGAGCTCCTACGAGCAGTACTTC. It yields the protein CASSPTHGSSYEQYF.

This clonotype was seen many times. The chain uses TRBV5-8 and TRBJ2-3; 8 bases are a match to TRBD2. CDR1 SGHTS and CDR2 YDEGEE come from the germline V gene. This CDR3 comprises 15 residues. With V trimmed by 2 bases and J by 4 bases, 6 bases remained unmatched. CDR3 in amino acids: CASSFFSGSSDTQYF. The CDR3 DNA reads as TGTGCCAGCAGCTTTTTCAGCGGGAGCTCAGATACGCAGTATTTT.

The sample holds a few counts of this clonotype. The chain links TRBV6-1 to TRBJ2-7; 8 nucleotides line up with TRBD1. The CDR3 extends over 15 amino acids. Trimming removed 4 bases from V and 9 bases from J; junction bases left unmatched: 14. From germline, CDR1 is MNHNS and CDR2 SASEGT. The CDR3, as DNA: TGTGCCAGCAGTGTTACGGGGACAGGTAATAATTGGCAGTACTTC. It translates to CASSVTGTGNNWQYF.

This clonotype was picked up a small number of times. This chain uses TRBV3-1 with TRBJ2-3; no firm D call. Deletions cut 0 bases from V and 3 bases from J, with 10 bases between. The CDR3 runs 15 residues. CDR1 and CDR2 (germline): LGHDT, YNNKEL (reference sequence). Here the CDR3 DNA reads TGTGCCAGCAGCCAAGATAATCGGCTTACAGATACGCAGTATTTT. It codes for CASSQDNRLTDTQYF.

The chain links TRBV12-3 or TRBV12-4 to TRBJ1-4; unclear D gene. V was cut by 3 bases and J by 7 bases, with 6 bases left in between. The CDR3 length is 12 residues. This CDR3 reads CASSFIGEKLFF. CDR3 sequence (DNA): TGTGCCAGCAGTTTTATCGGTGAAAAACTGTTTTTT.

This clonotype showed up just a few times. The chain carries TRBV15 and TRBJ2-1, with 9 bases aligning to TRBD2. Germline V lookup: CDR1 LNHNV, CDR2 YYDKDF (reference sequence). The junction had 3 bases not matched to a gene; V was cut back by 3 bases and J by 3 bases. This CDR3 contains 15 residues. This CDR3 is CATSRTSGNYNEQFF. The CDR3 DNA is TGTGCCACCAGCAGGACTAGCGGAAACTACAATGAGCAGTTCTTC.

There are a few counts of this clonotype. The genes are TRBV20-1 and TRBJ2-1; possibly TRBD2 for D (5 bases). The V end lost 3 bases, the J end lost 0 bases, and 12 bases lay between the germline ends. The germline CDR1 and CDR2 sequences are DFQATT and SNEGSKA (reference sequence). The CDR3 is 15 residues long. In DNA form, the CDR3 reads TGCAGTGCTAGGCGTTTGGGGAGCTCCTACAATGAGCAGTTCTTC. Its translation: CSARRLGSSYNEQFF.

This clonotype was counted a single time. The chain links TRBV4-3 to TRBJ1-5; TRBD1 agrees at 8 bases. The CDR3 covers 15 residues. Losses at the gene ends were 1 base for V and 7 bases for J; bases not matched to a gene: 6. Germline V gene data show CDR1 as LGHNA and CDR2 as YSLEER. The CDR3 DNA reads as TGCGCCAGCAGCCAAGTCGACAGGGGAAGCCAGCCCCAGCATTTT. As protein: CASSQVDRGSQPQHF.